This TCR beta chain was recovered during a study of long-term antiretroviral therapy in people with HIV. This CDR3 is 11 amino acids long. V lost 5 bases, J lost 5 bases, and 6 bases lay in between. Germline lookup yields CDR1 MDHEN and CDR2 SYDVKM. The assay, immunoSEQ v3.0, was run at survey level. Clones were read by immunoSEQ multiplex PCR, and TCRdb kept only the in-frame ones, dropping some. The sample shows about 19,000 clones, around three quarters of them seen only once. Material: unsorted PBMCs, obtained 2.2 years after starting antiretroviral therapy. V is TRBV28 and J is TRBJ1-2; no clear D gene. This TCR was sampled from a man aged 50-60 years with HIV. The chain's CDR3 is CASSGDYGYTF. The CDR3 DNA reads as TGTGCCAGCAGTGGTGATTATGGCTACACCTTC.